Listed here are 24 T cell receptor beta chains from one sample, sequenced in a study of blood T cells in healthy people across ages (dated by TCRdb to about 2015). Library preparation was by 5' RACE. These reads were obtained on an Illumina HiSeq 2500. A second PCR of about 6 to 12 cycles was performed with a sample-barcoded 5' primer and a J-beta primer mix. The public reads were reanalyzed by TCRdb: fastp trimming at Q25, MiXCR alignment, in-frame beta chains only. Every CDR3 protein is listed once, alongside the most common genes and DNA of its rows. The sample table holds fewer than 650,000 distinct CDR3 sequences, of which 25% to 35% were seen once. The ten largest account for 3.6% of the sample. These data also featured in a second study, about T cells of mothers and their children.

The source material was blood. These receptors were obtained from a boy younger than 10 in good health.

This sequence joins TRBV3-1 and TRBJ2-5, with 13 bases matching TRBD2. The CDR3 has 16 amino acids. Unmatched junction bases numbered 6, after V lost 3 bases and J lost 5 bases. Germline V gives CDR1 LGHDT, CDR2 YNNKEL (reference sequence). This CDR3 reads CASSHGTSGIGETQYF. CDR3 DNA: TGTGCCAGCAGCCATGGGACTAGCGGGATCGGGGAGACCCAGTACTTC.

The chain carries TRBV12-3 or TRBV12-4 and TRBJ1-1, with D tentatively TRBD1 (6 bases). V was pared by 2 bases and J by 10 bases, with 32 bases between. The CDR3 consists of 19 residues. CDR3 in DNA: TGTGCCAGCAGTTTAAATATCTGGGTTTGGGACACCCAAGGGGAAGGAGCTTTCTTT. This sequence encodes CASSLNIWVWDTQGEGAFF.

The table lists this clonotype with a few counts. The chain recombines TRBV6-1 with TRBJ2-5; 12 positions agree with TRBD2. The J call may be mistaken, given a closer DNA end match to TRBJ2-1. Germline lookup yields CDR1 MNHNS and CDR2 SASEGT. The CDR3 runs 17 residues. Here the CDR3 reads CASSGGILAGGLNEQFF. CDR3 coding DNA: TGTGCCAGCAGTGGGGGGATACTAGCGGGAGGTCTGAATGAGCAGTTCTTC.

The sample holds a few counts of this clonotype. This chain joins TRBV10-3 and TRBJ1-6; D gene ambiguous. V gave up 3 bases and J gave up 7 bases, with 10 bases separating them. Germline V gene lookup returns CDR1 ENHRY and CDR2 SYGVKD. The CDR3 length is 14 residues. CDR3 coding DNA: TGTGCCATCAGTGACGATGCAGGAAATTCACCCCTCCACTTT. Its protein product is CAISDDAGNSPLHF.

This clonotype occurred a few times. The rearrangement links TRBV9 to TRBJ1-2; 9 bases align to TRBD1. This CDR3 contains 17 residues. The V gene end was trimmed by 0 bases and the J gene end by 5 bases; junction bases not matched to a gene: 11. Germline V lookup: CDR1 SGDLS, CDR2 YYNGEE. The CDR3 bases are TGTGCCAGCAGCGTAGGGGGAGCGGGACAGGGTGTATATGGCTACACCTTC. Protein product: CASSVGGAGQGVYGYTF.

This clonotype was counted a few times. This chain connects TRBV29-1 to TRBJ1-1; D might be TRBD1 (5 bases). The CDR3 totals 12 residues. V was clipped by 4 bases and J by 1 base, with 7 bases between them. Germline CDR1 is SQVTM and CDR2 is ANQGSEA. CDR3 DNA: TGCAGCGTTGTTAGGGGGAACACTGAAGCTTTCTTT. Translation gives CSVVRGNTEAFF.

This sequence joins TRBV20-1 and TRBJ2-5; 8 bases fit TRBD2. Germline trimming cut 6 bases from V and 4 bases from J; bases unmatched to any gene: 16. This CDR3 is 16 amino acids long. Germline V gene data show CDR1 as DFQATT and CDR2 as SNEGSKA (reference sequence). This chain's CDR3 is CSARAAGGVPGETQYF. In DNA form, the CDR3 reads TGCAGTGCCCGGGCCGCGGGAGGAGTCCCGGGAGAGACCCAGTACTTC.

This clonotype was found a few times. This chain connects TRBV2 to TRBJ2-7; D unresolved. V lost 3 bases and J lost 0, with 18 bases in between. Germline values: CDR1 SNHLY, CDR2 FYNNEI. The CDR3 covers 17 residues. As DNA, the CDR3 is TGTGCCAGCAGTGACTCCTCAATGTATAGGAGCTCCTACGAGCAGTACTTC. This encodes CASSDSSMYRSSYEQYF.

The V gene is TRBV9, the J gene TRBJ2-5, with unresolved D. This CDR3 region has 13 residues. CDR1 is SGDLS, CDR2 YYNGEE, per germline. V shed 4 bases and J shed 5 bases, with 12 bases lying between them. CDR3 DNA: TGTGCCAGCAGCACCCTCTCACAGGAGACCCAGTACTTC. Translated: CASSTLSQETQYF. The variable domain in full, completed from reference TRBV9 and TRBJ2-5, reads DSGVTQTPKHLITATGQRVTLRCSPRSGDLSVYWYQQSLDQGLQFLIQYYNGEERAKGNILERFSAQQFPDLHSELNLSSLELGDSALYFCASSTLSQETQYFGPGTRLLVL.

This clonotype appeared a few times. This chain uses TRBV24-1 with TRBJ2-5; TRBD1 agrees at 8 bases. The CDR3 loop spans 15 amino acids. The germline V gene encodes CDR1 KGHDR and CDR2 SFDVKD. The trim removed 3 bases at V and 5 bases at J, leaving 7 bases unmatched. The CDR3 region is CATSDGGRGRETQYF. CDR3 nucleotides: TGTGCCACCAGTGATGGAGGCAGGGGGCGTGAGACCCAGTACTTC.

V gene TRBV20-1 combines with J gene TRBJ2-3; weak D call: TRBD2 (6 bases). Germline assignment: CDR1 DFQATT and CDR2 SNEGSKA (reference sequence). The CDR3 has 12 amino acids. The V end lost 8 bases, the J end lost 4 bases, and 13 bases lay between the germline ends. In DNA, the CDR3 is TGCAGTCTGGGCGGGGAGTCAGATACGCAGTATTTT. Its translation is CSLGGESDTQYF.

The chain uses TRBV20-1 and TRBJ2-3; D assignment may be TRBD1 or TRBD2 (5 bases each). The CDR3 length is 14 residues. CDR1 DFQATT and CDR2 SNEGSKA come from the germline V gene (reference sequence). V was pared by 3 bases and J by 4 bases, with 14 bases between. In DNA, the CDR3 is TGCAGTGCTAGGGGGGAAGGGCTCGCAGATACGCAGTATTTT. As protein: CSARGEGLADTQYF.

The chain couples TRBV20-1 to TRBJ2-3; TRBD2 agrees at 10 bases. The CDR3 extends over 15 amino acids. Germline CDR1 DFQATT, CDR2 SNEGSKA (reference sequence). The J segment lost 2 bases and the V segment lost 2 bases, leaving 4 bases of the junction unmatched. This CDR3 is CSARRLAGVTDTQYF. In nucleotides, the CDR3 is TGCAGTGCTAGAAGGCTAGCGGGGGTCACAGATACGCAGTATTTT.

This clonotype has a handful of counts. The chain employs TRBV5-1 and TRBJ2-5; 8 bases match TRBD1. Germline trimming cut 2 bases from V and 4 bases from J; bases unmatched to any gene: 7. The germline CDR1 and CDR2 sequences are SGHRS and YFSETQ. The CDR3 runs 15 residues. DNA of the CDR3: TGCGCCAGCAGCTTCCAGGGGGCCGTGAGAGAGACCCAGTACTTC. It encodes CASSFQGAVRETQYF.

This clonotype appeared a few times. The chain couples TRBV27 to TRBJ2-5; D may be TRBD2 (6 bases). This CDR3 comprises 15 residues. V lost 6 bases and J lost 1, with 15 bases in between. The germline V gene has CDR1 MNHEY and CDR2 SMNVEV (reference sequence). The CDR3: CASREGLGGQETQYF. The DNA for the CDR3 is TGTGCCAGCAGAGAAGGACTGGGGGGCCAAGAGACCCAGTACTTC.

The V and J genes are TRBV7-9 and TRBJ2-2; 10 nucleotides align to TRBD2. Germline V CDR1 and CDR2: SEHNR, FQNEAQ (reference sequence). CDR3 length: 16 residues. With V trimmed by 0 bases and J by 6 bases, 4 bases remained unmatched. The CDR3 DNA reads TGTGCCAGCAGCTTAGCTAGCGGGGGGACCCCCGGGGAGCTGTTTTTT. Its protein product is CASSLASGGTPGELFF.

This clonotype has only a few counts. This chain connects TRBV5-1 to TRBJ2-1; 7 nucleotides align to TRBD2. Germline lookup yields CDR1 SGHRS and CDR2 YFSETQ. With V trimmed by 0 bases and J by 0 bases, 6 bases remained unmatched. CDR3 length equals 17 residues. CDR3 sequence: CASSLVPGGSSYNEQFF. The CDR3 coding sequence is TGCGCCAGCAGCTTGGTCCCCGGCGGGAGCTCCTACAATGAGCAGTTCTTC.

CDR3 DNA: TGTGCCAGCAGCCCAGCTCGGGGCGGGTTTGGCGCAGATACGCAGTATTTT. Translation: CASSPARGGFGADTQYF. This chain uses TRBV2 with TRBJ2-3; D may be TRBD1 or TRBD2 (5 bases each). The CDR3 has 17 residues. V shed 6 bases and J shed 4 bases, with 23 bases lying between them. CDR1 is SNHLY and CDR2 is FYNNEI in the germline V gene.

A remark on this clonotype: The junction departs from the called germline gene at one end, perhaps through a read error. The CDR3 here is CAGRFLGKGNTIYF. CDR3 DNA: TGTGCCGGCAGGTTCCTCGGGAAGGGAAACACCATATATTTT. V usage is TRBV6-5 and J usage is TRBJ1-3; D uncertain. This CDR3 has 14 residues. Germline CDR1 is MNHEY and CDR2 is SVGAGI.

This clonotype was picked up a small number of times. V and J are TRBV2 and TRBJ1-2; maybe TRBD1 (5 bases). The V end lost 8 bases, the J end lost 7 bases, and 17 bases lay between the germline ends. CDR3 size: 13 residues. Germline-derived CDR1 and CDR2 are SNHLY and FYNNEI. The CDR3 sequence: CASGPTGLSGYTF. In DNA form, the CDR3 reads TGTGCCAGCGGTCCTACAGGTCTTTCTGGCTACACCTTC.

The gene calls are TRBV12-5 and TRBJ2-7, with D perhaps TRBD2 (5 bases). In germline, CDR1 is LGHNT, CDR2 FRNRAP. Trimming stripped 1 base from V and 1 base from J, with 8 bases between. CDR3 size: 14 residues. In nucleotides, the CDR3 is TGTGCTAGTGGTTTGGGGACGGGGTCCTACGAGCAGTACTTC. Protein: CASGLGTGSYEQYF.

This clonotype came up once. One junction end does not reproduce the germline sequence, and a read error may be involved. This rearrangement joins TRBV20-1 to TRBJ1-1, with D uncertain. Looked up from germline, CDR1 is DFQATT and CDR2 is SNEGSKA (reference sequence). The CDR3 spans 11 residues. CDR3 loop: CSARVGTEASF. CDR3 nucleotides: TGCAGTGCTAGAGTAGGTACTGAAGCTTCCTTT.

This clonotype occurred a few times. This sequence joins TRBV6-5 and TRBJ2-7; D remains ambiguous. There are 12 residues in the CDR3. Germline CDR1 and CDR2: MNHEY and SVGAGI. Trimming stripped 6 bases from V and 2 bases from J, with 8 bases between. CDR3 amino acids: CASSSVPYEQYF. CDR3 DNA sequence: TGTGCCAGCAGCTCAGTCCCCTACGAGCAGTACTTC.

This clonotype has at least ten counts. This chain links TRBV7-9 with TRBJ2-5, with D perhaps TRBD1 (6 bases). V lost 5 bases, J lost 1 base, and 11 bases lay in between. Germline loops: CDR1 SEHNR, CDR2 FQNEAQ (reference sequence). The CDR3 spans 14 residues. The DNA for the CDR3 is TGTGCCAGCAGCGCCAAACAGGGCCAAGAGACCCAGTACTTC. It encodes CASSAKQGQETQYF. The full variable domain, with the rest looked up from reference TRBV7-9 and TRBJ2-5, is DTGVSQNPRHKITKRGQNVTFRCDPISEHNRLYWYRQTLGQGPEFLTYFQNEAQLEKSRLLSDRFSAERPKGSFSTLEIQRTEQGDSAMYLCASSAKQGQETQYFGPGTRLLVL.